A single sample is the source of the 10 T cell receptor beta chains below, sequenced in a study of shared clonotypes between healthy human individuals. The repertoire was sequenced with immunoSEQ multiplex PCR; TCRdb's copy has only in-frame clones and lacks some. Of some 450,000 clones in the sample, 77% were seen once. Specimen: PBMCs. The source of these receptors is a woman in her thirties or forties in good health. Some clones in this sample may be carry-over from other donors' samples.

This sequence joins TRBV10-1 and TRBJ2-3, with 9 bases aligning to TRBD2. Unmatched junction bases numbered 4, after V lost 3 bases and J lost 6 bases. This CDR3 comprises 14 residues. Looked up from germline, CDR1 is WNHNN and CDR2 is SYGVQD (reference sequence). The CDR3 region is CASSDASGTDTQYF. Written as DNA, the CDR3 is TGCGCCAGCAGTGATGCTAGCGGGACGGATACGCAGTATTTT.

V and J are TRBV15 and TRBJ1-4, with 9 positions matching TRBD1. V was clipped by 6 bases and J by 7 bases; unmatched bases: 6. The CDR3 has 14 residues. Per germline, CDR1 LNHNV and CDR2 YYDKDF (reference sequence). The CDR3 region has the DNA TGTGCCACCAGGAGGACAGGGGCCGGTGAAAAACTGTTTTTT. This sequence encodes CATRRTGAGEKLFF.

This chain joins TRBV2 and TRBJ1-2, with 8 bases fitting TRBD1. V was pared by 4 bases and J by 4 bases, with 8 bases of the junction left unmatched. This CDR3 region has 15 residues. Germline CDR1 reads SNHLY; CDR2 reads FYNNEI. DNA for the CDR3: TGTGCCAGCAGTGCCCGGACAGGGCGCGCCTATGGCTACACCTTC. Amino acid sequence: CASSARTGRAYGYTF. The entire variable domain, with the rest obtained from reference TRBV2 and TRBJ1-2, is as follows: EPEVTQTPSHQVTQMGQEVILRCVPISNHLYFYWYRQILGQKVEFLVSFYNNEISEKSEIFDDQFSVERPDGSNFTLKIRSTKLEDSAMYFCASSARTGRAYGYTFGSGTRLTVV.

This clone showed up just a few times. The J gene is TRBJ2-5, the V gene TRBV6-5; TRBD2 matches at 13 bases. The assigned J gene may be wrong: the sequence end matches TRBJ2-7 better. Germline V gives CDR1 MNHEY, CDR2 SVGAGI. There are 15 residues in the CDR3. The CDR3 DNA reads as TGTGCCAGCAGTACTGGACTAGCGGGAGTCGCCGAGCAGTACTTC. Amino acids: CASSTGLAGVAEQYF.

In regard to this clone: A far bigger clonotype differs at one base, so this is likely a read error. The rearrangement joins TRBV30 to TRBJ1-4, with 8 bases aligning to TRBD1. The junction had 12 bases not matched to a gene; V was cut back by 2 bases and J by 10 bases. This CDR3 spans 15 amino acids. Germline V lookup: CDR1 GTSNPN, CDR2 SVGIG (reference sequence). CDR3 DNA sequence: TGTGCCTGGAGTAAGGCAGGGGGCGGGGGTGTAAAACTGTTTTTT. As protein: CAWSKAGGGGVKLFF.

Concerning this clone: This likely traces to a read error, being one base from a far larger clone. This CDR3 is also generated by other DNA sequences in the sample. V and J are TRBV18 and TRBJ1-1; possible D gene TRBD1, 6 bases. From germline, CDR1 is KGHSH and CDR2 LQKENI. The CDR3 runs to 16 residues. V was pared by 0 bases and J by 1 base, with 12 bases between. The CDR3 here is CASSPPLQGPNTEAFF. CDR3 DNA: TGTGCCAGCTCACCACCCCTACAGGGACCGAACACTGAAGCTTTCTTT. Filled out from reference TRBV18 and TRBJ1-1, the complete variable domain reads NAGVMQNPRHLVRRRGQEARLRCSPMKGHSHVYWYRQLPEEGLKFMVYLQKENIIDESGMPKERFSAEFPKEGPSILRIQQVVRGDSAAYFCASSPPLQGPNTEAFFGQGTRLTVV.

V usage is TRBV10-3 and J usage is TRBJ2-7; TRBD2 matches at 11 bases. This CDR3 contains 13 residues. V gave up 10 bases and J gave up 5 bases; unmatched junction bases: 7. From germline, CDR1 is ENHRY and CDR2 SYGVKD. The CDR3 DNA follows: TGTGCCACTTTAGCGGGAGGGACGGACGAGCAGTACTTC. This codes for CATLAGGTDEQYF.

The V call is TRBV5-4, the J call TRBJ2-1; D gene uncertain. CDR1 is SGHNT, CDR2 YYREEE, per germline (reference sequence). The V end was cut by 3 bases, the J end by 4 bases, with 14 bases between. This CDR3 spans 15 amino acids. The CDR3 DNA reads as TGTGCCAGCAGCTACCCAGGAACCCCTTACAATGAGCAGTTCTTC. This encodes CASSYPGTPYNEQFF.

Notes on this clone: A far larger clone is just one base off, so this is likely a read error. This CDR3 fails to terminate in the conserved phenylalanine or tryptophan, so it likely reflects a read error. This CDR3 reads CAWTVTMGRLEAFS. Here the CDR3 DNA reads TGTGCCTGGACAGTCACAATGGGGCGGCTTGAAGCTTTCTCT. V is TRBV30 and J is TRBJ1-1, with D perhaps TRBD1 (5 bases). The V end was cut by 4 bases, the J end by 7 bases, with 19 bases between. Germline CDR1 is GTSNPN and CDR2 is SVGIG (reference sequence). CDR3 length equals 14 residues.

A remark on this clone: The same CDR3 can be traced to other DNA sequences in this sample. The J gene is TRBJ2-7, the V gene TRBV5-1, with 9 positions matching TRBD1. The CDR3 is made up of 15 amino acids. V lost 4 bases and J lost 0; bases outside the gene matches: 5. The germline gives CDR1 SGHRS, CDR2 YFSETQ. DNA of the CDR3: TGCGCCAGCAGCCCCGGACAGGGGAACTCCTACGAGCAGTACTTC. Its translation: CASSPGQGNSYEQYF.